A selection of T cell receptor beta chains follows, all from one sample in a study of cytomegalovirus exposure and HLA in healthy donors. The data were produced by immunoSEQ multiplex PCR, yet TCRdb's version contains in-frame clones alone and is incomplete. The repertoire has roughly 140,000 clones, about four fifths of them found once; the top ten carry around 4.3%. Sequences were obtained from PBMCs. These receptors were collected from a man in his forties in good health and CMV-seronegative. Each CDR3 is given with its conserved first and last residue. Each record gives: clone size, V gene, J gene, D gene, CDR3 DNA, CDR3 protein. A D gene is named only where the DNA matches it firmly. Size values are once, few and many counts, or a class for expanded clones, and some rows have none.

.	TRBV6-6	TRBJ2-1	TRBD1	TGTGCCAGCAGTGCTCCGGGACAGGGACAGAACAATGAGCAGTTCTTC	CASSAPGQGQNNEQFF
.	TRBV6-5	TRBJ1-2	TRBD1	TGTGCCAGCACGTCGGACAGGGACGGATTTGGCTACACCTTC	CASTSDRDGFGYTF
.	TRBV7-2	TRBJ1-2	TRBD1	TGTGCCAGCAGCTCCCGACAGGGGGGGGGCTATGGCTACACCTTC	CASSSRQGGGYGYTF
once	TRBV7-3	TRBJ2-1	TRBD2	TGTGCCAGCAGCAGGACTAGCGGGGGGCCGGGTGAGCAGTTCTTC	CASSRTSGGPGEQFF
.	TRBV7-9	TRBJ1-2	TRBD1	TGTGCCAGCAGCTTAGTTACAGGGGGCGCCGGCTACACCTTC	CASSLVTGGAGYTF
.	TRBV27	TRBJ1-1	TRBD1	TGTGCCAGCAGTTTATTAGGGACAGGGGCCCCTGAAGCTTTCTTT	CASSLLGTGAPEAFF
.	TRBV7-9	TRBJ1-2	.	TGTGCCAGCACCCTGTCACAGGTGTCGTCTTATGGCTACACCTTC	CASTLSQVSSYGYTF
.	TRBV25-1	TRBJ2-1	.	TGTGCCAGCAGTGAATTTTCAGGCCCAGAAAATGAGCAGTTCTTC	CASSEFSGPENEQFF
.	TRBV30	TRBJ2-7	.	TGTGCCTGTAGACACAGGGTGGGCGAGCAGTACTTC	CACRHRVGEQYF
.	TRBV20-1	TRBJ1-1	.	TGCAGTGCTAGGAGCGACACTGAAGCTTTCTTT	CSARSDTEAFF
.	TRBV28	TRBJ2-7	.	TGTGCCAGCAGTTTAACGCCGGACTACGAGCAGTACTTC	CASSLTPDYEQYF
.	TRBV11-1	TRBJ1-5	.	TGTGCCAGCAGCCTGCCGAGGTTTAGCAATCAGCCCCAGCATTTT	CASSLPRFSNQPQHF
.	TRBV9	TRBJ2-2	TRBD1	TGTGCCAGCAGCGCTGGACAGGGGAACGGGGAGCTGTTTTTT	CASSAGQGNGELFF
.	TRBV5-1	TRBJ2-7	.	TGCGCCAGCAGCCTTGAGGGAGCACGCGGCGACGAGCAGTACTTC	CASSLEGARGDEQYF
.	TRBV6-5	TRBJ2-5	TRBD2	TGTGCCAGCAGTTATGGGACTAGCTGGGGGGAGACCCAGTACTTC	CASSYGTSWGETQYF
.	TRBV5-6	TRBJ1-2	.	TGTGCCAGCAGCTTCGTGTATGGCTACACCTTC	CASSFVYGYTF
.	TRBV29-1	TRBJ1-1	.	TGCAGCGTTGAAGATCTTGGCAGGGGAGATGAAGCTTTCTTT	CSVEDLGRGDEAFF
once	TRBV30	TRBJ2-7	.	TGTGCCTGGGGAGACGGGAGCTCCTACGAGCAGTACTTC	CAWGDGSSYEQYF
once	TRBV19	TRBJ2-7	.	TGTGCCAGTAGTATAGGGCTAGCCATGGACGCCTACGAGCAGTACTTC	CASSIGLAMDAYEQYF
.	TRBV12-5	TRBJ1-5	TRBD1	TGTGCTAGTGGGCTCGACAGGGCGTATCAGCCCCAGCATTTT	CASGLDRAYQPQHF